These 29 T cell receptor beta chains were sequenced from one sample in a study of shared clonotypes between healthy human individuals (dated by TCRdb to about 2020). Preparation of the library involved the immunoSEQ multiplex PCR assay. TCRdb carries this immuneACCESS record with in-frame sequences only. Its versions omit some clonotypes, under half of them owing to an unresolved V gene in the studies checked, with the rest unexplained. Across this sample there are about 530,000 clones, with 75% to 80% seen only once. The ten biggest clones cover around 13% of the sample. The specimen was PBMCs. The receptors derive from a woman aged 40 to 50 in good health. Some clones in this sample may be carry-over from other donors' samples.

This clone was found a few times. This chain connects TRBV6-6 to TRBJ1-2, with D possibly TRBD1 on 6 matching bases. Germline V lookup: CDR1 MNHNY, CDR2 SVGAGI (reference sequence). V was trimmed by 0 bases and J by 4 bases, leaving 15 bases between them. This CDR3 spans 16 amino acids. The CDR3 nucleotides read TGTGCCAGCAGTTACTCGATTCAGGGGAGCCCCTATGGCTACACCTTC. Amino acids: CASSYSIQGSPYGYTF.

The J gene is TRBJ1-3, the V gene TRBV4-1; D remains unclear. This CDR3 has 12 amino acids. V was cut by 3 bases and J by 4 bases, with 4 bases left in between. Germline CDR1 is MGHRA and CDR2 is YSYEKL. This CDR3 is CASSQIGNTIYF. Here the CDR3 DNA reads TGCGCCAGCAGCCAGATAGGAAACACCATATATTTT.

The rearrangement joins TRBV7-9 to TRBJ2-1; possibly TRBD2 for D (5 bases). Trimming removed 2 bases at V and 3 bases at J, with 17 bases between. The germline V gene has CDR1 SEHNR and CDR2 FQNEAQ (reference sequence). CDR3 size: 17 residues. The CDR3 loop is CASSLTASWTGYNEQFF. CDR3 in DNA: TGTGCCAGCAGCTTAACCGCCAGCTGGACTGGCTACAATGAGCAGTTCTTC.

The rearrangement joins TRBV7-6 to TRBJ2-7, with no clear D. The germline V and J ends were trimmed by 4 bases and 6 bases, with 16 bases remaining between them. CDR1 is SGHVS and CDR2 is FNYEAQ in the germline V gene. There are 14 residues in the CDR3. The CDR3 nucleotides are TGTGCCAGCAGCTCCGGGCCCCGGTACGGCGAGCAGTACTTC. It specifies CASSSGPRYGEQYF.

The J gene is TRBJ1-4, the V gene TRBV6-5; D not certain. V was pared by 4 bases and J by 6 bases, with 15 bases between. The CDR3 extends over 15 amino acids. Per germline, CDR1 MNHEY and CDR2 SVGAGI. The CDR3: CASSSYRAVDEKLFF. Written as DNA, the CDR3 is TGTGCCAGCAGTTCCTATAGGGCGGTGGATGAAAAACTGTTTTTT.

Concerning this clone itself: A far larger clone is one base from this, pointing to a likely read error. The sample holds other DNA sequences that translate to the same CDR3. The rearrangement uses TRBV14 and TRBJ2-5; D is undetermined. This CDR3 is 14 amino acids long. Germline V gives CDR1 SGHDN, CDR2 FVKESK. CDR3 protein: CASSQPALRETQYF. In DNA form, the CDR3 reads TGTGCCAGTAGCCAACCAGCTCTTCGTGAGACCCAGTACTTC.

The CDR3 DNA sequence: TGTGCCTGGAGTCAGGACACAAGCAATCAGCCCCAGCATTTT. This codes for CAWSQDTSNQPQHF. The chain couples TRBV30 to TRBJ1-5, with D possibly matching TRBD1 (5 bases). Germline assignment: CDR1 GTSNPN and CDR2 SVGIG (reference sequence). Trimming took off 2 bases at V and 1 base at J, with 9 bases between the two ends. The CDR3 has 14 amino acids.

The CDR3 nucleotides are TGTGCCAGCAGCTTAGTGGGGTACACTGAAGCTTTCTTT. Translating gives CASSLVGYTEAFF. The rearrangement links TRBV11-2 to TRBJ1-1; D gene unclear. This CDR3 spans 13 amino acids. Germline CDR1 and CDR2: SGHAT and FQNNGV. Trimming cost V 1 base and J 3 bases, with 6 bases left between them.

The chain couples TRBV5-1 to TRBJ2-5; 8 bases align to TRBD1. The J call may be mistaken, given a closer DNA end match to TRBJ2-7. Looked up from germline, CDR1 is SGHRS and CDR2 is YFSETQ. CDR3 size: 14 residues. This CDR3 reads CASSLRTGKDEQYF. The CDR3 DNA reads as TGCGCCAGCAGCTTAAGGACAGGGAAGGACGAGCAGTACTTC.

The count of this clone is one. The chain employs TRBV30 and TRBJ2-7; the match to TRBD2 covers 10 bases. This CDR3 contains 14 residues. Germline assignment: CDR1 GTSNPN and CDR2 SVGIG (reference sequence). Trimming at V came to 0 bases and at J to 4 bases, leaving 3 bases not matched to a gene. The CDR3 here is CAWSVAGGPYEQYF. CDR3 coding DNA: TGTGCCTGGAGTGTAGCGGGAGGGCCGTACGAGCAGTACTTC.

The gene calls are TRBV28 and TRBJ1-2, with D unclear. The germline V gene has CDR1 MDHEN and CDR2 SYDVKM. Trimming pared 2 bases from V and 4 bases from J, leaving 8 bases between. The CDR3 spans 13 residues. The CDR3 here is CASSLGPLYGYTF. The CDR3 DNA sequence: TGTGCCAGCAGTTTAGGTCCCCTCTATGGCTACACCTTC.

The V gene is TRBV7-2, the J gene TRBJ2-3; D ambiguous. The V end was cut by 1 base, the J end by 3 bases, with 8 bases between. Looked up from germline, CDR1 is SGHTA and CDR2 is FQGNSA. This CDR3 has 14 amino acids. CDR3: CASSLEVGTDTQYF. The CDR3 DNA is TGTGCCAGCAGCTTAGAAGTGGGAACAGATACGCAGTATTTT.

The chain is built from TRBV28 and TRBJ1-4; possibly TRBD1 for D (5 bases). CDR1 MDHEN and CDR2 SYDVKM come from the germline V gene. CDR3 length equals 13 residues. Trimming cost V 8 bases and J 5 bases, with 12 bases left between them. In DNA form, the CDR3 reads TGTGCCAGCCTAGAGGGGCACAATGAAAAACTGTTTTTT. It yields the protein CASLEGHNEKLFF. The full variable domain, in which reference TRBV28 and TRBJ1-4 provide the parts outside the CDR3, is DVKVTQSSRYLVKRTGEKVFLECVQDMDHENMFWYRQDPGLGLRLIYFSYDVKMKEKGDIPEGYSVSREKKERFSLILESASTNQTSMYLCASLEGHNEKLFFGSGTQLSVL.

Only a few counts were recorded for this clone. V gene TRBV28 combines with J gene TRBJ2-7; a possible D gene is TRBD2 (5 bases). Germline V gives CDR1 MDHEN, CDR2 SYDVKM. This CDR3 has 16 residues. Trimming removed 8 bases from V and 3 bases from J, with 23 bases in between. Here the CDR3 reads CASQIHQVNEGYEQYF. In nucleotides, the CDR3 is TGTGCCAGCCAGATACACCAGGTTAACGAGGGCTACGAGCAGTACTTC.

V and J are TRBV28 and TRBJ1-1; a possible D gene is TRBD1 (5 bases). Deletions cut 7 bases from V and 0 bases from J, with 15 bases between. The germline V gene has CDR1 MDHEN and CDR2 SYDVKM. This CDR3 region has 15 residues. Here the CDR3 reads CASTPGGRMNTEAFF. The DNA of the CDR3 is TGTGCCAGCACCCCGGGGGGGAGGATGAACACTGAAGCTTTCTTT.

J is TRBJ1-2 and V is TRBV19; 7 bases match TRBD1. Germline lookup yields CDR1 LNHDA and CDR2 SQIVND (reference sequence). The CDR3 has 15 residues. Losses at the gene ends were 5 bases for V and 4 bases for J; bases not matched to a gene: 10. In DNA, the CDR3 is TGTGCCAGTAGTGCTCAGGGGGGAGTCGGCTATGGCTACACCTTC. Residues: CASSAQGGVGYGYTF.

This clone appeared a few times. The rearrangement joins TRBV13 to TRBJ2-7; a weak D match, TRBD2 (6 bases). The CDR3 consists of 15 residues. Per the germline V gene, CDR1 is PRHDT and CDR2 is FYEKMQ (reference sequence). Between the trimmed V and J ends, which lost 5 bases and 5 bases, there was a span of 19 bases. CDR3 residues: CASSQQSGSLNEQYF. The CDR3, as DNA: TGTGCCAGCAGCCAACAGAGCGGGTCTCTGAACGAGCAGTACTTC.

The rearrangement joins TRBV10-3 to TRBJ2-2; D possibly corresponds to TRBD1 (6 bases). Per germline, CDR1 ENHRY and CDR2 SYGVKD. CDR3 length: 16 residues. V shed 6 bases and J shed 3 bases, with 17 bases lying between them. CDR3 bases: TGTGCCATCAGCCGGAACAGGGATAAGGACACCGGGGAGCTGTTTTTT. It is translated as CAISRNRDKDTGELFF.

By proportion, this clone is medium-sized (0.01 to 0.1%). The rearrangement uses TRBV29-1 and TRBJ2-5, with D possibly called TRBD1 or TRBD2 (5 bases each). This CDR3 is built from 14 residues. The V end was cut by 4 bases, the J end by 5 bases, with 17 bases between. Germline V CDR1 and CDR2: SQVTM, ANQGSEA. CDR3 amino acids: CSVGGGQVAETQYF. The CDR3, as DNA: TGCAGCGTTGGGGGCGGGCAGGTCGCGGAGACCCAGTACTTC.

The chain joins TRBV11-2 to TRBJ2-3; D remains ambiguous. Per germline, CDR1 SGHAT and CDR2 FQNNGV. Trimming took off 0 bases at V and 4 bases at J, with 8 bases between the two ends. The CDR3 has 14 amino acids. CDR3 amino acids: CASSLDPSSDTQYF. CDR3 bases: TGTGCCAGCAGCTTAGACCCCTCATCAGATACGCAGTATTTT.

The gene calls are TRBV28 and TRBJ2-1; TRBD1 matches 10 bases. The germline CDR1 and CDR2 sequences are MDHEN and SYDVKM. CDR3 length: 15 residues. The V and J ends lost 6 bases and 3 bases, in that order; junction bases with no gene match: 5. The CDR3 DNA reads TGTGCCAGCAGGGGGACAGGGGCAAGCTACAATGAGCAGTTCTTC. As protein: CASRGTGASYNEQFF.

The rearrangement links TRBV9 to TRBJ2-2; D is unclear. V lost 6 bases, J lost 7 bases, and 19 bases lay in between. This CDR3 is built from 15 residues. Germline CDR1 is SGDLS and CDR2 is YYNGEE. CDR3 protein: CASTAQPSLDGELFF. DNA for the CDR3: TGTGCCAGCACCGCTCAGCCCAGTCTTGACGGGGAGCTGTTTTTT. Supplemented by reference TRBV9 and TRBJ2-2, the full variable domain reads DSGVTQTPKHLITATGQRVTLRCSPRSGDLSVYWYQQSLDQGLQFLIQYYNGEERAKGNILERFSAQQFPDLHSELNLSSLELGDSALYFCASTAQPSLDGELFFGEGSRLTVL.

The V call is TRBV10-3, the J call TRBJ2-7; 10 positions agree with TRBD1. The CDR3 length is 12 residues. Trimming at V came to 10 bases and at J to 5 bases, leaving 5 bases not matched to a gene. Per the germline V gene, CDR1 is ENHRY and CDR2 is SYGVKD. CDR3 amino acids: CATTTGGDEQYF. CDR3 DNA sequence: TGTGCCACCACGACAGGGGGCGACGAGCAGTACTTC.

The chain uses TRBV6-6 and TRBJ2-7; TRBD2 matches at 7 bases. The V segment lost 7 bases and the J segment 5 bases; nucleotides outside the gene matches: 11. CDR1 is MNHNY and CDR2 is SVGAGI in the germline V gene (reference sequence). This CDR3 region has 14 residues. CDR3 residues: CASTPWGEGNEQYF. In DNA form, the CDR3 reads TGTGCCAGCACACCCTGGGGGGAGGGAAACGAGCAGTACTTC.

V gene TRBV10-3 combines with J gene TRBJ2-3; D is undetermined. CDR3 length: 16 amino acids. V was clipped by 0 bases and J by 6 bases, with 16 bases between them. Looked up from germline, CDR1 is ENHRY and CDR2 is SYGVKD. CDR3 nucleotides: TGTGCCATCAGTGAGTCAGGAGATCCGACAATTGATACGCAGTATTTT. Translated, it gives CAISESGDPTIDTQYF.

The chain uses TRBV19 and TRBJ2-2, with 8 bases identical to TRBD2. Per the germline V gene, CDR1 is LNHDA and CDR2 is SQIVND (reference sequence). Trimming took 7 bases from V and 6 from J; bases not matched to a gene: 10. The CDR3 is 15 residues long. CDR3 sequence reads: CASTHSGGQAGELFF. CDR3 nucleotide sequence: TGTGCCAGTACCCATTCGGGGGGGCAGGCCGGGGAGCTGTTTTTT. Supplemented by reference TRBV19 and TRBJ2-2, the full variable domain reads DGGITQSPKYLFRKEGQNVTLSCEQNLNHDAMYWYRQDPGQGLRLIYYSQIVNDFQKGDIAEGYSVSREKKESFPLTVTSAQKNPTAFYLCASTHSGGQAGELFFGEGSRLTVL.

The CDR3 DNA reads TGTGCCTGGAGTGTACTAGTCACCAATGGCTACACCTTC. Its translation: CAWSVLVTNGYTF. This chain links TRBV30 with TRBJ1-2; D is uncertain. The CDR3 loop spans 13 amino acids. The germline gives CDR1 GTSNPN, CDR2 SVGIG (reference sequence). V was cut by 0 bases and J by 6 bases, with 11 bases left in between.

V is TRBV7-8 and J is TRBJ2-7, with 10 bases lining up with TRBD1. Germline V CDR1 and CDR2: SGHVS, FQNEAQ. The CDR3 covers 15 residues. V dropped 6 bases and J dropped 2; count of bases not matched to a gene: 7. The CDR3 nucleotides read TGTGCCAGCAGGCCCCGGGGACAGGGGACCTACGAGCAGTACTTC. This encodes CASRPRGQGTYEQYF.

V and J are TRBV4-2 and TRBJ1-1; D might be TRBD1 (5 bases). This CDR3 has 15 residues. Looked up from germline, CDR1 is LGHNA and CDR2 is YNFKEQ. V lost 2 bases and J 0 bases, leaving 10 bases between the germline ends. The CDR3, as DNA: TGTGCCAGCAGCCAACTGGGGACCCTGAACACTGAAGCTTTCTTT. This gives the protein CASSQLGTLNTEAFF.